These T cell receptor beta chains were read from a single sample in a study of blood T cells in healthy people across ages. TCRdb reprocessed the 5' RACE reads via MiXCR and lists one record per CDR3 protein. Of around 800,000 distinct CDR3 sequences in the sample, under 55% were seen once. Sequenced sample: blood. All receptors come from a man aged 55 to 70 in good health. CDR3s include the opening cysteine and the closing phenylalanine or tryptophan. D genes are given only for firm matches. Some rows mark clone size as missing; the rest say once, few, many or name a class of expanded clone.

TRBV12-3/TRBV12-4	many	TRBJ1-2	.	TGTGCCAGCAGTCCGAGTCGCTATGGCTACACCTTC	CASSPSRYGYTF
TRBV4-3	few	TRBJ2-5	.	TGCGCCAGCAGCCAAGATCTATCGGCAGGCCAAGAGACCCAGTACTTC	CASSQDLSAGQETQYF
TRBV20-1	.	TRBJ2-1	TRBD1	TGCAGTGCTAATACATGGCTGGGTTCCGGGACAGGATACAATGAGCAGTTCTTC	CSANTWLGSGTGYNEQFF
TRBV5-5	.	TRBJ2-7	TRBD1	TGTGCCAGCATCACTTATGGGGGGACAGGTCTTAGCGAGCAGTACTTC	CASITYGGTGLSEQYF
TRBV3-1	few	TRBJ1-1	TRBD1	TGTGCCAGCAGCCCCGGGACAGGCTACACTGAAGCTTTCTTT	CASSPGTGYTEAFF
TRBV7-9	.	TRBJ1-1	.	TGTGCCAGCAGCATAGGGGTCACTGAAGCTTTCTTT	CASSIGVTEAFF
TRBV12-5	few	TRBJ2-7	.	TGTGCTAGTGGGTACTGGGGCTACGAGCAGTACTTC	CASGYWGYEQYF
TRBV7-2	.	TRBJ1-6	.	TGTGCCAGCAGCCCCAGACAGGTTCCTAATTCACCCCTCCACTTT	CASSPRQVPNSPLHF
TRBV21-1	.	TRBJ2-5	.	TGTGCCAGCAGCAAAGGGATGGGAGCGGGGGGAGATGAGCAGTACTTC	CASSKGMGAGGDEQYF
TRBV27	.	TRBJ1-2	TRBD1	TGTGCCAGCAGTAAGGACAGGGGTCGGGGCTACACCTTC	CASSKDRGRGYTF
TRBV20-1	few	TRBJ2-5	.	TGCAGTGCTAGAGGGCAGTACCAAGAGACCCAGTACTTC	CSARGQYQETQYF
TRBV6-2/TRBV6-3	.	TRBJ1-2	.	TGTGCCAGCAATACCCCCTGGGACAAAGATGGCTACACCTTC	CASNTPWDKDGYTF
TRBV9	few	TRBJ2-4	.	TGTGCCAGCAGCGTAGGGGGGAATCCCAACATTCAGTACTTC	CASSVGGNPNIQYF
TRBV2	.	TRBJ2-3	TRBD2	TGTGCCAGCAGTCTCCGGCTGACTAGCGGGGGCCTCACAGATACGCAGTATTTT	CASSLRLTSGGLTDTQYF
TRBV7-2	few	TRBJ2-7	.	TGTGCCAGCAGCGCCACCGCGCCCTACGAGCAGTACTTC	CASSATAPYEQYF
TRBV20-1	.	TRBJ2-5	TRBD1	TGCAGTGCCCCAGGGCAGGGGGCGCAGGGGGGAGAGACCCAGTACTTC	CSAPGQGAQGGETQYF
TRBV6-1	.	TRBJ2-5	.	TGTGCCAGCATTATCCAAGAGACCCAGTACTTC	CASIIQETQYF
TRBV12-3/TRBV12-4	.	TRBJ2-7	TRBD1	TGTGCCAGCAGTGAGGGACAGGGCTACGAGCAGTACTTC	CASSEGQGYEQYF
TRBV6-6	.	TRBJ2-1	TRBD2	TGTGCCAGCAGTTACACGGAAACTAGCGGGGGGCGAAATGAGCAGTTCTTC	CASSYTETSGGRNEQFF
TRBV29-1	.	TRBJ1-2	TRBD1	TGCAGCGTTGGGGACAGGGGACCCTATGGCTACACCTTC	CSVGDRGPYGYTF
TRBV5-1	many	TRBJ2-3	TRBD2	TGCGCCAGCAGCAGGGTGGCTAGCGGGGGGGCCGTGGATACGCAGTATTTT	CASSRVASGGAVDTQYF
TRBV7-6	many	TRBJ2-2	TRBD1	TGTGCCAGCAGCTCAAGACAGGGTGGGGAGCTGTTTTTT	CASSSRQGGELFF
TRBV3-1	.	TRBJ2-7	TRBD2	TGTGCCAGCAGCCTCCGAGCGGGGGGGAACGAGCAGTACTTC	CASSLRAGGNEQYF
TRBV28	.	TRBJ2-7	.	TGTGCCAGCAGTTTAGGTTGGGTCTACGAGCAGTACTTC	CASSLGWVYEQYF
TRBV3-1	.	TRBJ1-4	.	TGTGCCAGCAGCTTCACCGGGACCGACCTTACTAATGAAAAACTGTTTTTT	CASSFTGTDLTNEKLFF
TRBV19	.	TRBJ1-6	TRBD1	TGTGCCAGTAGTACGACAGGGGGACGTAATTCACCCCTCCACTTT	CASSTTGGRNSPLHF
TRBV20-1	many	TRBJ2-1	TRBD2	TGCAGTGCCTACCGGGGGGTAACCTACAATGAGCAGTTCTTC	CSAYRGVTYNEQFF
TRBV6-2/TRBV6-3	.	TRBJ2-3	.	TGTGCCAGCAGTTACCGGGACGGCAGAGATACGCAGTATTTT	CASSYRDGRDTQYF
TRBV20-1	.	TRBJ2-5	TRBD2	TGCAGTGCTAGAGATTTGGAAGCGGGGGGGAGAGAAGAGACCCAGTACTTC	CSARDLEAGGREETQYF
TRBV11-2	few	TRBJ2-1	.	TGTGCCAGCAGCTTAGGACCCCTCGATGAGCAGTTCTTC	CASSLGPLDEQFF
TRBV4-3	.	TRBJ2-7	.	TGCGCCAGCAGCCAAGTGCGAGGGATGGGGGCCTACGAGCAGTACTTC	CASSQVRGMGAYEQYF
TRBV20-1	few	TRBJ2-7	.	TGCAGTGCTACCCGACAAATGGCGAGCGAGCAGTACTTC	CSATRQMASEQYF
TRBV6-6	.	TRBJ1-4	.	TGTGCCAGCAGTTACGGTCAGGCTGGTGAAAAACTGTTTTTT	CASSYGQAGEKLFF
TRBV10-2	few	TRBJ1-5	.	TGCGCCAGCAGTGAACTCGAGGGGGTTTGGAATCAGCCCCAGCATTTT	CASSELEGVWNQPQHF
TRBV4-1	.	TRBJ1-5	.	TGCGCCAGCAGCCAAGGGAGGAATCAGCCCCGGCATTTT	CASSQGRNQPRHF
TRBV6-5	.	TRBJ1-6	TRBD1	TGTGCCAGCAGTCCCCGGGACAGTCGTTTCGATTCACCCCTCCACTTT	CASSPRDSRFDSPLHF
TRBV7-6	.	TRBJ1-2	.	TGTGCCAGCAGCCCAACTCACAAAGGGACACTCTATGGCTACACCTTC	CASSPTHKGTLYGYTF
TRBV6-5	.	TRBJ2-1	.	TGTGCCAGCAACCCGGGGGCCCAACCTTGGCAGTTCTTC	CASNPGAQPWQFF
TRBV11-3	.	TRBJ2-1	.	TGTGCCAGCAGCTTACTCCTTTCCGGAAATGAGCAGTTCTTC	CASSLLLSGNEQFF
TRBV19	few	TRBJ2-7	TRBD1	TGTGCCAGTAAAGACCGGGACAGGGACTACGAGCAGTACTTC	CASKDRDRDYEQYF
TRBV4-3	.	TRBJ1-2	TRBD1	TGCGCCAGCAGCCAGATACAGGGGGACGCCTATGGCTACACCTTC	CASSQIQGDAYGYTF